This T cell receptor delta chain derives from a study of Vδ1+ human thymocytes. Study-level points and caveats: Despite high sort purity, roughly 21% of thymic T cell receptor delta sequences were Vdelta2. TRG sequences recurred across donors, whereas TRD sequences stayed essentially private. Thymic TRG and TRD repertoires appeared highly polyclonal.

Purity of the sorted Vdelta1+ thymocytes ranged from 98% to 99.6%. Extracted RNA was reverse transcribed into cDNA. CDR3 amplicons came from multiplex PCR with pooled V-gene forward and constant-region reverse primers. TCRdb redid clone calling on the multiplex PCR reads using CATT. The top ten clones hold roughly 0.26% of a sample with about 75,000 delta-chain clones, 30% to 45% of them seen once. This clone was found once. Its antigen is as yet unknown. Trimming stripped 0 bases from V and 7 bases from J, with 21 bases between. The CDR3 runs 17 residues. Looked up from germline, CDR1 is TSWWSYY and CDR2 is QGS.

Sequencing used Vdelta1+ gamma-delta thymocytes from the thymus. The subset here: FACS-sorted CD3+ TCRalphabeta- TCRVdelta1+ TCRVdelta2- thymocytes. This clonotype was sampled from a boy younger than two who had congenital heart surgery. V and J are TRDV1 and TRDJ1, with TRDD3 as a possible D gene (6 bases). In DNA, the CDR3 is TGTGCTCTTGGGGAACTCTGTGTTTGGGGGCTACGCGGTAAACTCATCTTT. Its translation is CALGELCVWGLRGKLIF.